This T cell receptor (beta chain) was captured in a study of T-cell memory formation after mild COVID-19. General study points: Clones contracting over day 15 to 85 were CD4/CD8 balanced, with later expanders leaning CD4+.

Each CDR3 protein is one row after TCRdb ran MiXCR on the 5' RACE reads. The sample carries roughly 190,000 distinct CDR3 sequences, about a sixth recorded once. V lost 2 bases to trimming and J lost 0 bases, with 14 bases between them. This CDR3 comprises 17 residues. A remark on this clonotype: Its specificity is unknown.

The sequenced sample consisted of PBMCs or a T cell subset sorted from them (not recorded which). The TCR was taken from an adult woman who had mild COVID-19 (a few samples of this study predate the infection). Cell type and time point are not known. V gene TRBV23-1 combines with J gene TRBJ1-5; perhaps TRBD1 as D (6 bases). TRBV23-1 is flagged as an ORF with uncertain function. The CDR3 loop reads CASSQPRGAYSNQPQHF. The CDR3 DNA is TGCGCCAGCAGTCAACCCCGGGGGGCTTATAGCAATCAGCCCCAGCATTTT.